The 3 T cell receptor beta chains in this list originate from one sample, sequenced in a study of CD8 T cells in ankylosing spondylitis. MiXCR was run by TCRdb on the 5' RACE reads, yielding one entry per CDR3 protein. The sample shows about 130,000 distinct CDR3 sequences, about a tenth of them seen only once. Sequencing was performed on blood, either unsorted or a sorted T cell fraction (not recorded which). These receptors were obtained from a male donor with ankylosing spondylitis or in good health (not recorded which).

This clonotype appeared many times. The chain joins TRBV7-2 to TRBJ2-5; a possible D gene is TRBD1 (5 bases). CDR3 length: 15 residues. CDR1 is SGHTA and CDR2 is FQGNSA in the germline V gene. Trimming left V 5 bases short and J 1 base short, with 14 bases between. CDR3: CASSPQRQGQETQYF. The CDR3 nucleotides are TGTGCCAGCAGCCCCCAACGGCAGGGCCAAGAGACCCAGTACTTC.

The CDR3 coding sequence is TGCAGTGCTAGAGATAGCGGAGGGGGTAAATTCTACGAGCAGTACTTC. It codes for CSARDSGGGKFYEQYF. The chain uses TRBV20-1 and TRBJ2-7; D may be TRBD1 or TRBD2 (6 bases each). Trimming removed 0 bases from V and 3 bases from J, with 18 bases in between. Germline lookup yields CDR1 DFQATT and CDR2 SNEGSKA (reference sequence). This CDR3 region has 16 residues.

This clonotype was seen many times. As DNA, the CDR3 is TGTGCCAGCAGCCCGCTCCAGAGGGATACGCAGTATTTT. Translation gives CASSPLQRDTQYF. The genes are TRBV7-9 and TRBJ2-3; D remains unclear. Germline V gene lookup returns CDR1 SEHNR and CDR2 FQNEAQ (reference sequence). Trimming took off 5 bases at V and 6 bases at J, with 12 bases between the two ends. CDR3 length equals 13 residues.